Here is one T cell receptor beta chain with its context. Its antigen is undetermined. This sample is drawn from a study of OX40 agonist ivuxolimab in advanced cancers. Study overall: Those enrolled were approximately 87% male, with a mean age of around 60 years and ages from about 20 to 90.

This CDR3 region has 14 residues. J was trimmed by 4 bases and V by 3 bases; bases with no gene match: 4. Germline CDR1 LGHNT, CDR2 FRNRAP. Findings and caveats of the study: Clonal expansion from baseline to week 6 occurred in both CD4+ and CD8+ T cells.

Some clones are missing from TCRdb's copy, which holds only in-frame ones; the method was immunoSEQ multiplex PCR. There are more than 75,000 clones in the sample; about 84% occur only once, and roughly 6% lies in the top ten. The clonotype was recovered from an adult with an advanced solid tumor such as melanoma, head and neck, liver or kidney cancer. The chain combines TRBV12-5 with TRBJ2-7; 9 bases line up with TRBD2. Specimen: CD4+ or CD8+ T cells sorted from blood, collected in a trial of the OX40 agonist ivuxolimab. The CDR3 sequence is CASGLLAGTYEQYF. As DNA, the CDR3 is TGTGCTAGTGGTTTACTAGCGGGCACATACGAGCAGTACTTC.